The present T cell receptor beta chain was sequenced within a study of radiotherapy plus CTLA-4 blockade in lung cancer. Whole-study context: The study recorded objective responses in roughly 20% of patients and disease control in around 31%. Whole-study findings and limits: Best predicting response, reportedly, were early blood T cell clone dynamics, with interferon-beta. Expansion in blood of tumor-derived TCR clones was seen after radiotherapy plus ipilimumab.

Clones were sequenced by immunoSEQ multiplex PCR, and TCRdb holds only the in-frame ones, with some missing. Here the sample spans approximately 40,000 clones, 80% to 90% being singletons. As concerns this clone: The antigen is undetermined.

Each patient with chemo-refractory metastatic non-small-cell lung cancer was treated with focal radiation plus CTLA-4 blockade using ipilimumab. The sequencing here drew on peripheral blood, taken from a patient treated with radiotherapy plus ipilimumab. This receptor was taken from a human donor with non-small cell lung cancer whose response to radiotherapy plus ipilimumab could not be evaluated.

The DNA of the CDR3 is TGTGCCAGCAGCTTAGCGGGGCTGTCAGATACGCAGTATTTT. Encoded protein: CASSLAGLSDTQYF. This chain joins TRBV7-6 and TRBJ2-3, with D perhaps TRBD1 (5 bases). The V and J ends lost 0 bases and 4 bases respectively, with 8 bases between them. The CDR3 spans 14 residues. Germline values: CDR1 SGHVS, CDR2 FNYEAQ.